This entry describes one T cell receptor beta chain. Its antigen is unknown. The sample belongs to a study of T cell responses to AZD1222 COVID-19 vaccine. V lost 0 bases and J lost 3, with 10 bases in between. The CDR3 has 15 residues. The germline gives CDR1 SGDLS, CDR2 YYNGEE. The protocol was immunoSEQ multiplex PCR, while the TCRdb copy is restricted to in-frame clones and leaves out a portion. The sample shows fewer than 150,000 clones, roughly 90% of them seen only once. Notes on the study in general: Repertoire samples came only from after the peak T cell response. Nearly half of the spike-specific TCRs reportedly recognize variant regions that carry no mutations. Donors, mostly white British, included more females; clonal diversity was possibly underestimated.

The TCR comes from an adult in good health. V and J are TRBV9 and TRBJ1-5; tentative D call: TRBD1 (6 bases). Sample: peripheral blood, taken on day 0 of AZD1222 vaccination. CDR3 sequence reads: CASSVAPGDNQPQHF. In DNA form, the CDR3 reads TGTGCCAGCAGCGTAGCTCCAGGGGACAATCAGCCCCAGCATTTT.